This T cell receptor beta chain was recovered during a study of breast tumors, draining lymph nodes, adjacent tissues. Findings and limits, study-wide: Luminal-like breast cancer showed significantly higher tumor–nontumor repertoire similarity than basal-like. Tumor TCR diversity was below lymph nodes but above nontumor tissue.

This clonotype was observed many times. Its antigen is undetermined. Samples came from axillary lymph nodes draining the breast cancer. One entry per CDR3 protein results from TCRdb running MiXCR on the multiplex PCR reads. The data hold about 230,000 distinct CDR3 sequences, with approximately 31% observed a single time. The J segment lost 2 bases and the V segment lost 6 bases, leaving 3 bases of the junction unmatched. The CDR3 length is 15 residues. The germline gives CDR1 MDHEN, CDR2 SYDVKM. The specimen sequenced was axillary lymph node tissue. This clonotype was obtained from a female donor with breast cancer. Some clones in this sample may be carry-over from other donors' samples. The genes are TRBV28 and TRBJ1-5, with TRBD1 matching 11 bases. This CDR3 reads CASSRTGGRNQPQHF. Here the CDR3 DNA reads TGTGCCAGCAGCAGGACAGGGGGCCGCAATCAGCCCCAGCATTTT.